This T cell receptor beta chain comes out of a study of siplizumab effects on memory and regulatory T cells. Overall study findings and caveats: Alloreactive sequences from unstimulated CD4+ memory cells fell significantly with siplizumab.

CDR1 and CDR2 from the germline V gene are SGHRS and YFSETQ. V was cut by 4 bases and J by 4 bases, with 33 bases left in between. The CDR3 has 20 amino acids. Sequencing used immunoSEQ multiplex PCR; TCRdb keeps in-frame clones, though not all of them. The sample carries approximately 100,000 clones, 94% recorded once. This clone appeared a single time. Its antigen remains unknown. The receptor was isolated from a human donor in good health. Sequences were obtained from Tregs sorted from blood. The genes are TRBV5-1 and TRBJ2-7, with D possibly TRBD2 on 6 matching bases. CDR3 amino acids: CASSPMSWGGIGNNLYEQYF. The DNA of the CDR3 is TGCGCCAGCAGCCCTATGAGCTGGGGCGGGATAGGGAACAACCTTTACGAGCAGTACTTC.